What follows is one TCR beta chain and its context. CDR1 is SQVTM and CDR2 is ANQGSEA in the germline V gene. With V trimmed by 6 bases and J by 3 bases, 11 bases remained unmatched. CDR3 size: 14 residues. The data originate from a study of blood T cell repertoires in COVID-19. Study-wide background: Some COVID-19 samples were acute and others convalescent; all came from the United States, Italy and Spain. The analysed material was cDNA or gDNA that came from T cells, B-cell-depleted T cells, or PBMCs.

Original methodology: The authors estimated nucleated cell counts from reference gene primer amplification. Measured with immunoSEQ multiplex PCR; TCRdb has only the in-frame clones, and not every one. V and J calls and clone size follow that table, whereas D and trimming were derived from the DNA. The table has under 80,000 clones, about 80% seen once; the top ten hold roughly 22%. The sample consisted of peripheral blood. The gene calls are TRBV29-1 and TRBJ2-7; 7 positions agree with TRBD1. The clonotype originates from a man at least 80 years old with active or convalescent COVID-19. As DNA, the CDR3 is TGCAGCGTCCTTAGGGGGCCCGCTGGCTACGAGCAGTACTTC. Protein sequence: CSVLRGPAGYEQYF.